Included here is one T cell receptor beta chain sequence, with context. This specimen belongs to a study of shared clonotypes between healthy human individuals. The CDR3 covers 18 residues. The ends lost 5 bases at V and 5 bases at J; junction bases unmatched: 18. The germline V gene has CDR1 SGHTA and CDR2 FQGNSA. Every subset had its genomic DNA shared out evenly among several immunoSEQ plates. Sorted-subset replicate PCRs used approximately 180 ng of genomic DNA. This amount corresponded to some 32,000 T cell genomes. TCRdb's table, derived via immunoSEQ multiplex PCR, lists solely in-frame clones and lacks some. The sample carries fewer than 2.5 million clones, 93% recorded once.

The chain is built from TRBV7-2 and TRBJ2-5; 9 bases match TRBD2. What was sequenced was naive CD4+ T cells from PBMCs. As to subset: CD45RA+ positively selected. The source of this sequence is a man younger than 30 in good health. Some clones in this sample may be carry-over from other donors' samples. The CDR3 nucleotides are TGTGCCAGCAGCCCGCGGGGGAGCGGGAGGCTTCCGGAGGAGACCCAGTACTTC. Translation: CASSPRGSGRLPEETQYF. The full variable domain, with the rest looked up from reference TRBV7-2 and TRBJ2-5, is GAGVSQSPSNKVTEKGKDVELRCDPISGHTALYWYRQSLGQGLEFLIYFQGNSAPDKSGLPSDRFSAERTGGSVSTLTIQRTQQEDSAVYLCASSPRGSGRLPEETQYFGPGTRLLVL.